The 16 T cell receptor beta chains below come from one sample, sequenced in a study of patients and donors after allogeneic stem cell transplantation. TCRdb recomputed calls from the RT-PCR reads with MiXCR, one row per CDR3 protein. This table holds about 960,000 distinct CDR3 sequences, approximately 19% found once. Sequenced input: blood, either unsorted or a sorted T cell fraction (not recorded which). The source is a human donor who was either an allogeneic HSCT recipient or a stem cell or donor lymphocyte infusion donor (not recorded which). It is not recorded whose cells these are; they may come from a transplant donor.

Only a few counts were recorded for this clonotype. V and J are TRBV28 and TRBJ1-1, with unresolved D. The CDR3 length is 13 residues. In germline, CDR1 is MDHEN, CDR2 SYDVKM. V lost 7 bases and J lost 1, with 10 bases in between. CDR3 amino acids: CASNLDRNTEAFF. Written as DNA, the CDR3 is TGTGCCAGCAACCTGGATCGGAACACTGAAGCTTTCTTT.

The rearrangement joins TRBV9 to TRBJ2-1; no firm D call. In germline, CDR1 is SGDLS, CDR2 YYNGEE. V gave up 2 bases and J gave up 10 bases, with 10 bases separating them. This CDR3 is built from 12 residues. The CDR3 loop is CASSVLLGEQFF. CDR3 coding DNA: TGTGCCAGCAGCGTGCTCCTAGGAGAGCAGTTCTTC.

This rearrangement joins TRBV21-1 to TRBJ1-2; TRBD1, the D gene given by the table, was not confirmed from the DNA. TRBV21-1 is noted as a pseudogene. CDR3 length equals 14 residues. The CDR3 region has the DNA TGTGCCAGTACAACAGGTGACCCCGGGCGTGGCTACACCTTC. The encoded protein is CASTTGDPGRGYTF.

This clonotype was counted only a few times. The chain is built from TRBV20-1 and TRBJ2-3; 7 bases line up with TRBD2. The V segment lost 6 bases and the J segment 1 base; nucleotides outside the gene matches: 4. Germline CDR1 and CDR2: DFQATT and SNEGSKA (reference sequence). There are 13 residues in the CDR3. The CDR3 region is CSAEGRGTDTQYF. CDR3 nucleotide sequence: TGCAGTGCGGAGGGGAGGGGCACAGATACGCAGTATTTT.

This clonotype was recorded a few times. The CDR3 reads CASSVNSPLHF. The DNA of the CDR3 is TGTGCCAGCAGTGTAAACTCACCCCTCCACTTT. V usage is TRBV6-1 and J usage is TRBJ1-6; D is ambiguous. Germline V CDR1 and CDR2: MNHNS, SASEGT. Trimming removed 4 bases at V and 10 bases at J, with 5 bases between. This CDR3 spans 11 amino acids.

The chain couples TRBV12-3 or TRBV12-4 to TRBJ1-1, with D hard to call. The ends were cut back, 6 bases at V and 6 bases at J, with 11 bases in the middle. CDR3 length equals 12 residues. Here the CDR3 reads CASSSTAPEAFF. DNA of the CDR3: TGTGCCAGCAGCTCGACGGCTCCTGAAGCTTTCTTT.

The chain uses TRBV18 and TRBJ1-5; D uncertain. The CDR3 consists of 16 residues. V shed 2 bases and J shed 6 bases, with 17 bases lying between them. In germline, CDR1 is KGHSH, CDR2 LQKENI. The CDR3 reads CASSPFPAIEGQPQHF. The CDR3 region has the DNA TGTGCCAGCTCACCATTTCCCGCTATAGAAGGTCAGCCCCAGCATTTT. The full variable domain, rest sourced from reference TRBV18 and TRBJ1-5, is NAGVMQNPRHLVRRRGQEARLRCSPMKGHSHVYWYRQLPEEGLKFMVYLQKENIIDESGMPKERFSAEFPKEGPSILRIQQVVRGDSAAYFCASSPFPAIEGQPQHFGDGTRLSIL.

This chain connects TRBV10-3 to TRBJ1-6; D unclear. CDR3 length: 17 residues. In germline, CDR1 is ENHRY, CDR2 SYGVKD. Trimming shortened V by 4 bases and J by 3 bases, and 16 bases separated the two germline ends. This chain's CDR3 is CAISAPRYPDYNSPLHF. CDR3 sequence (DNA): TGTGCCATCAGTGCCCCTCGGTATCCAGACTATAATTCACCCCTCCACTTT.

The rearrangement joins TRBV29-1 to TRBJ2-1, with D maybe TRBD2 (5 bases). With 3 bases removed from V and 7 bases from J, the gap between germline ends came to 10 bases. CDR1 and CDR2 from the germline V gene are SQVTM and ANQGSEA. This CDR3 contains 12 residues. The CDR3 coding sequence is TGCAGCGTTGAGTCCGGGATGAATGAGCAGTTCTTC. Encoded protein: CSVESGMNEQFF.

The gene calls are TRBV10-3 and TRBJ2-7; D is perhaps TRBD2 (5 bases). Germline CDR1 is ENHRY and CDR2 is SYGVKD. This CDR3 comprises 16 residues. V lost 4 bases to trimming and J lost 2 bases, with 18 bases between them. CDR3: CAISGRVVNGPYEQYF. CDR3 bases: TGTGCCATCAGTGGGCGGGTGGTCAATGGCCCCTACGAGCAGTACTTC.

This clonotype was seen ten or more times. CDR3 sequence (DNA): TGTGCCAGCAGTTTAGATGTGTACAACTACAATGAGCAGTTCTTC. Protein sequence: CASSLDVYNYNEQFF. The chain links TRBV12-3 or TRBV12-4 to TRBJ2-1; no clear D. V was pared by 1 base and J by 3 bases, with 10 bases between. CDR3 length equals 15 residues.

This clonotype was counted between two and nine times. J is TRBJ1-5 and V is TRBV10-3; D ambiguous. Germline V gene sequence: CDR1 ENHRY, CDR2 SYGVKD. The CDR3 extends over 15 amino acids. Trimming pared 6 bases from V and 1 base from J, leaving 13 bases between. Here the CDR3 DNA reads TGTGCCATCAGCGATTCGGACCGAAGCAATCAGCCCCAGCATTTT. Its translation is CAISDSDRSNQPQHF.

The V gene is TRBV24-1, the J gene TRBJ2-1; TRBD2 aligns across 8 bases. Trimming cost V 4 bases and J 3 bases; bases outside gene matches: 7. CDR1 is KGHDR, CDR2 SFDVKD, per germline. The length of the CDR3 is 16 residues. CDR3: CATSDPSGGGYNEQFF. CDR3 DNA sequence: TGTGCCACCAGTGACCCTTCGGGGGGGGGCTACAATGAGCAGTTCTTC.

The rearrangement uses TRBV7-6 and TRBJ2-2; the D is unclear. There are 15 residues in the CDR3. Germline loops: CDR1 SGHVS, CDR2 FNYEAQ. V was pared by 5 bases and J by 5 bases, with 15 bases between. CDR3 nucleotide sequence: TGTGCCAGCAGCCCTTTACCTGACGGGACCGGGGAGCTGTTTTTT. Translated, it gives CASSPLPDGTGELFF.

The genes are TRBV7-9 and TRBJ1-6; D gene unclear. The CDR3 covers 15 residues. Germline V lookup: CDR1 SEHNR, CDR2 FQNEAQ (reference sequence). V was shortened by 7 bases and J by 3 bases, with 13 bases between the two germline ends. DNA of the CDR3: TGTGCCAGCACCCTTGCTGGAGACTATAATTCACCCCTCCACTTT. Translating gives CASTLAGDYNSPLHF. Full variable domain (outside the CDR3, taken from reference TRBV7-9 and TRBJ1-6): DTGVSQNPRHKITKRGQNVTFRCDPISEHNRLYWYRQTLGQGPEFLTYFQNEAQLEKSRLLSDRFSAERPKGSFSTLEIQRTEQGDSAMYLCASTLAGDYNSPLHFGNGTRLTVT.

This clonotype was counted between two and nine times. The genes are TRBV4-1 and TRBJ2-3; D possibly corresponds to TRBD1 (7 bases). The germline V and J ends were trimmed by 0 bases and 7 bases, with 23 bases remaining between them. Germline-derived CDR1 and CDR2 are MGHRA and YSYEKL. The CDR3 is 18 amino acids. CDR3 in amino acids: CASSQEAGGTEIGNTQYF. CDR3 DNA: TGCGCCAGCAGCCAAGAGGCTGGAGGGACAGAAATCGGAAATACGCAGTATTTT.